These 23 T cell receptor beta chains share one sample of origin, sequenced in a study of T cells in Graves' hyperthyroidism and ophthalmopathy. Amplified regions were TCR beta CDR3 sequences from RNA transcripts. The TCR CDR3 first-round RT-PCR relied on the HTBI primer set. From the multiplex PCR reads, TCRdb called clonotypes with MiXCR, one entry per CDR3 protein. Counted here are approximately 410,000 distinct CDR3 sequences, roughly an eighth occurring once; the ten biggest clones make up approximately 5.8%. The sequenced sample was blood. These receptors originate from a woman between 18 and 29 years old with Graves' hyperthyroidism.

This clonotype was recorded a few times. The rearrangement uses TRBV5-4 and TRBJ2-7; D is undetermined. This CDR3 spans 14 amino acids. Per the germline V gene, CDR1 is SGHNT and CDR2 is YYREEE (reference sequence). V lost 1 base and J 1 base, leaving 9 bases between the germline ends. In nucleotides, the CDR3 is TGTGCCAGCAGCTTGCGTGGGCGTTCCTACGAGCAGTACTTC. This codes for CASSLRGRSYEQYF.

This clonotype has only a few counts. The J gene is TRBJ2-7, the V gene TRBV6-5; perhaps D is TRBD1 or TRBD2 (5 bases each). The ends were cut back, 4 bases at V and 3 bases at J, with 16 bases in the middle. Germline lookup yields CDR1 MNHEY and CDR2 SVGAGI. The CDR3 runs 15 residues. CDR3 sequence (DNA): TGTGCCAGCAGTTCCGACAGCGGTACCTACTACGAGCAGTACTTC. Encoded protein: CASSSDSGTYYEQYF.

This clonotype was seen many times. For the CDR3, the DNA is TGTGCCAGCACCCAGGACAGGGGGGCCATGAACACTGAAGCTTTCTTT. Protein sequence: CASTQDRGAMNTEAFF. The chain recombines TRBV2 with TRBJ1-1; TRBD1 aligns across 10 bases. Trimming at V came to 7 bases and at J to 0 bases, leaving 8 bases not matched to a gene. In germline, CDR1 is SNHLY, CDR2 FYNNEI. This CDR3 comprises 16 residues.

This clonotype was picked up a small number of times. The junction departs from germline at one end; a sequencing error may be responsible. The chain combines TRBV6-1 with TRBJ2-5, with D possibly being TRBD1 (7 bases). The CDR3 is made up of 14 amino acids. Germline lookup yields CDR1 MNHNS and CDR2 SASEGT. The CDR3 loop is CAGSKQGRGETQYF. The CDR3 DNA sequence: TGTGCCGGCAGCAAACAGGGGCGGGGAGAGACCCAGTACTTC.

The chain has TRBV28 and TRBJ1-5; 9 nucleotides align to TRBD1. This CDR3 has 19 residues. Germline CDR1 reads MDHEN; CDR2 reads SYDVKM. J gave up 2 bases and V 5 bases, and 16 bases lay outside the gene matches. CDR3 DNA: TGTGCCAGCAGTCCAACCGGGACAGGGTTCGTTCTGGGCAATCAGCCCCAGCATTTT. Its protein product is CASSPTGTGFVLGNQPQHF.

This clonotype has at least ten counts. This chain links TRBV11-2 with TRBJ2-1; 9 bases align to TRBD1. The CDR3 runs 17 residues. Germline-derived CDR1 and CDR2 are SGHAT and FQNNGV. V was clipped by 3 bases and J by 4 bases; unmatched bases: 10. CDR3 loop: CASSFQTGTGTYNEQFF. DNA of the CDR3: TGTGCCAGCAGCTTTCAAACCGGGACAGGGACATACAATGAGCAGTTCTTC.

This clonotype was recorded many times. The chain recombines TRBV12-3 or TRBV12-4 with TRBJ2-1; D is perhaps TRBD1 or TRBD2 (5 bases each). The V end lost 1 base, the J end lost 3 bases, and 13 bases lay between the germline ends. This CDR3 is built from 16 residues. The CDR3 region has the DNA TGTGCCAGCAGTTTAGGTAGAGGGGTTAGCTACAATGAGCAGTTCTTC. This gives the protein CASSLGRGVSYNEQFF.

Only a few counts were recorded for this clonotype. This chain connects TRBV5-1 to TRBJ1-2, with 9 bases fitting TRBD1. The CDR3 runs 16 residues. Unmatched junction bases numbered 10, after V lost 0 bases and J lost 7 bases. Germline V gives CDR1 SGHRS, CDR2 YFSETQ. Written as DNA, the CDR3 is TGCGCCAGCAGCTTGGCCGTAGGACAGGGGACGGGTGGCTACACCTTC. Translated, it gives CASSLAVGQGTGGYTF. Complete variable domain (other parts from reference TRBV5-1 and TRBJ1-2): KAGVTQTPRYLIKTRGQQVTLSCSPISGHRSVSWYQQTPGQGLQFLFEYFSETQRNKGNFPGRFSGRQFSNSRSEMNVSTLELGDSALYLCASSLAVGQGTGGYTFGSGTRLTVV.

The rearrangement uses TRBV5-1 and TRBJ1-1; 8 positions agree with TRBD1. This CDR3 has 14 residues. V lost 4 bases, J lost 5 bases, and 7 bases stayed unmatched. Looked up from germline, CDR1 is SGHRS and CDR2 is YFSETQ. CDR3 residues: CASSADRVVTEAFF. The DNA for the CDR3 is TGCGCCAGCAGCGCGGACAGGGTGGTGACTGAAGCTTTCTTT.

This clonotype has a count of ten or more. The chain links TRBV24-1 to TRBJ2-3, with D possibly TRBD1 on 5 matching bases. Trimming removed 3 bases from V and 0 bases from J, with 12 bases in between. The CDR3 length is 16 residues. The germline V gene encodes CDR1 KGHDR and CDR2 SFDVKD. The CDR3 loop is CATSDVQGFSTDTQYF. CDR3 DNA: TGTGCCACCAGTGATGTGCAGGGATTTAGCACAGATACGCAGTATTTT.

The CDR3 spells CASSLQWGVYEQYF. The DNA of the CDR3 is TGTGCCAGCAGTTTGCAGTGGGGCGTCTACGAGCAGTACTTC. The J gene is TRBJ2-7, the V gene TRBV27, with D perhaps matching TRBD1 (5 bases). The CDR3 runs 14 residues. Trimming cost V 3 bases and J 3 bases, with 12 bases left between them. CDR1 and CDR2 (germline): MNHEY, SMNVEV (reference sequence).

This clonotype was seen more than once but under ten times. Written as DNA, the CDR3 is TGCAGTGCCGAGCCAGAGACTGGGGCCAACGTCCTGACTTTC. This translates into CSAEPETGANVLTF. The chain has TRBV20-1 and TRBJ2-6; D is uncertain. The CDR3 has 14 residues. Germline lookup yields CDR1 DFQATT and CDR2 SNEGSKA (reference sequence). Trimming cost V 6 bases and J 2 bases, with 11 bases left between them.

This clonotype was picked up a small number of times. The gene calls are TRBV19 and TRBJ1-5; tentative D call: TRBD1 (6 bases). V lost 6 bases and J 1 base, leaving 13 bases between the germline ends. Germline CDR1 reads LNHDA; CDR2 reads SQIVND (reference sequence). The CDR3 runs to 15 residues. CDR3 protein: CASSTGLRSNQPQHF. The CDR3 nucleotides are TGTGCCAGTAGCACAGGGCTGAGGAGCAATCAGCCCCAGCATTTT.

At least ten counts were recorded for this clonotype. The chain's CDR3 is CASSDRGRVTDTQYF. The DNA of the CDR3 is TGTGCCAGCAGCGACCGTGGGAGGGTCACAGATACGCAGTATTTT. The chain couples TRBV6-2 or TRBV6-3 to TRBJ2-3, with 7 bases lining up with TRBD2. Looked up from germline, CDR1 is MNHEY and CDR2 is SVGEGT. CDR3 length: 15 residues. V trimming: 6 bases; J trimming: 2 bases; junction bases outside the gene matches: 8.

This clonotype occurred many times. J is TRBJ2-1 and V is TRBV30; 7 bases align to TRBD1. Germline loops: CDR1 GTSNPN, CDR2 SVGIG (reference sequence). The CDR3 is 14 residues long. With 3 bases clipped from V and 0 bases from J, the junction kept 2 bases outside the gene matches. CDR3 sequence (DNA): TGTGCCTGGAGGGGGGACAGCTCCTACAATGAGCAGTTCTTC. Its protein is CAWRGDSSYNEQFF.

This clonotype was picked up many times. The V call is TRBV5-5, the J call TRBJ2-7; 8 bases line up with TRBD1. The CDR3 has 13 residues. Germline V CDR1 and CDR2: SGHKS, YYEKEE (reference sequence). The junction had 2 bases not matched to a gene; V was cut back by 4 bases and J by 2 bases. The CDR3 loop reads CASSTGGTYEQYF. As DNA, the CDR3 is TGTGCCAGCAGCACAGGGGGGACCTACGAGCAGTACTTC. Combining the CDR3 with reference TRBV5-5 and TRBJ2-7 gives the whole variable domain DAGVTQSPTHLIKTRGQQVTLRCSPISGHKSVSWYQQVLGQGPQFIFQYYEKEERGRGNFPDRFSARQFPNYSSELNVNALLLGDSALYLCASSTGGTYEQYFGPGTRLTVT.

This clonotype was recorded many times. The V gene is TRBV27, the J gene TRBJ1-5; a weak D match, TRBD1 (6 bases). Trimming removed 4 bases at V and 7 bases at J, with 17 bases between. In germline, CDR1 is MNHEY, CDR2 SMNVEV (reference sequence). CDR3 length: 15 amino acids. The CDR3 DNA is TGTGCCAGCAGTTCCGCAGGGGAACGGGGGCAGCCCCAGCATTTT. It is translated as CASSSAGERGQPQHF.

J is TRBJ2-7 and V is TRBV5-1; 12 nucleotides agree with TRBD1. Germline V gives CDR1 SGHRS, CDR2 YFSETQ. The CDR3 extends over 15 amino acids. V shed 2 bases, J shed 7 bases, and the junction held 7 bases outside the gene matches. The CDR3 nucleotides are TGCGCCAGCAGCTTCGGGGGACAGGGGGCCCGGGAGCAGTACTTC. This sequence encodes CASSFGGQGAREQYF. Full variable domain (missing parts from reference TRBV5-1 and TRBJ2-7): KAGVTQTPRYLIKTRGQQVTLSCSPISGHRSVSWYQQTPGQGLQFLFEYFSETQRNKGNFPGRFSGRQFSNSRSEMNVSTLELGDSALYLCASSFGGQGAREQYFGPGTRLTVT.

The sample holds many counts of this clonotype. The CDR3, as DNA: TGTGCCAGCAGAGGGACAGGGGGCATACACGAGCAGTACTTC. Encoded protein: CASRGTGGIHEQYF. The rearrangement uses TRBV6-1 and TRBJ2-7; TRBD1 matches 12 bases. After removal of 6 bases from V and 5 bases from J, the junction contained 5 bases not matched to a gene. The CDR3 runs 14 residues. The germline V gene has CDR1 MNHNS and CDR2 SASEGT.

The chain carries TRBV5-6 and TRBJ2-5, with TRBD2 identical over 7 bases. Germline assignment: CDR1 SGHDT and CDR2 YYEEEE. The CDR3 spans 14 residues. The ends lost 2 bases at V and 2 bases at J; junction bases unmatched: 3. In DNA form, the CDR3 reads TGTGCCAGCAGCTTTGGACTAGAGCAAGAGACCCAGTACTTC. Amino acids: CASSFGLEQETQYF.

In this sample, this clonotype turned up a few times. The missing conserved phenylalanine or tryptophan at the end of this CDR3 makes a read error likely. This chain links TRBV11-2 with TRBJ2-3; D might be TRBD1 or TRBD2, each matching 6 bases. This CDR3 region has 16 residues. Per germline, CDR1 SGHAT and CDR2 FQNNGV. Trimming removed 1 base at V and 2 bases at J, with 13 bases between. Here the CDR3 reads CASSLGGARVTDTQYS. CDR3 bases: TGTGCCAGCAGCTTAGGGGGGGCTCGGGTCACAGATACGCAGTATTCT.

This chain links TRBV5-1 with TRBJ2-7, with 7 bases fitting TRBD1. The CDR3 is 16 amino acids. Germline assignment: CDR1 SGHRS and CDR2 YFSETQ. J lost 0 bases, V lost 3 bases, and 9 bases had no gene match. CDR3: CASSSRTGDNSYEQYF. CDR3 bases: TGCGCCAGCAGCTCGCGCACAGGGGACAACTCCTACGAGCAGTACTTC.

In its sample, this clonotype was seen many times. The chain joins TRBV28 to TRBJ2-7; TRBD1 aligns across 7 bases. This CDR3 contains 16 residues. CDR1 and CDR2 from the germline V gene are MDHEN and SYDVKM. V lost 6 bases, J lost 5 bases, and 16 bases stayed unmatched. CDR3 DNA sequence: TGTGCCAGCAGCCCTAAGAAGGTGACAGGGTGGCACGAGCAGTACTTC. Translation: CASSPKKVTGWHEQYF. The full variable domain, its missing parts supplied by reference TRBV28 and TRBJ2-7, is DVKVTQSSRYLVKRTGEKVFLECVQDMDHENMFWYRQDPGLGLRLIYFSYDVKMKEKGDIPEGYSVSREKKERFSLILESASTNQTSMYLCASSPKKVTGWHEQYFGPGTRLTVT.